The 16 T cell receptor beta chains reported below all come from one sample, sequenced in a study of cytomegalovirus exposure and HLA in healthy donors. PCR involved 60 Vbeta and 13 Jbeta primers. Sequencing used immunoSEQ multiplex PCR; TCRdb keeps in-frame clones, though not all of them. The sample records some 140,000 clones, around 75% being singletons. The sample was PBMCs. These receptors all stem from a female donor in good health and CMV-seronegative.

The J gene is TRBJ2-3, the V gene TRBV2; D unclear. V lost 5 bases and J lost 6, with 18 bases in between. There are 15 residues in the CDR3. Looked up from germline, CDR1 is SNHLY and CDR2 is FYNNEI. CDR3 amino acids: CASSPPRTDGDTQYF. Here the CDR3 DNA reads TGTGCCAGCAGTCCCCCTCGAACCGACGGGGATACGCAGTATTTT.

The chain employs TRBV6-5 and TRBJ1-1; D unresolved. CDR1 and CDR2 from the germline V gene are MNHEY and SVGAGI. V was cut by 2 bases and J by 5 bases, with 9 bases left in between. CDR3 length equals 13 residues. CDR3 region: CASSYLERTEAFF. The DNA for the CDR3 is TGTGCCAGCAGTTACCTCGAGCGGACTGAAGCTTTCTTT.

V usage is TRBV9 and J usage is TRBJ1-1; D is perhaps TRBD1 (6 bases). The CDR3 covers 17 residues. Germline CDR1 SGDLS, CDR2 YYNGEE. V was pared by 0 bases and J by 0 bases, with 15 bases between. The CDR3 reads CASSVAGAGVMNTEAFF. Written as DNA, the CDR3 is TGTGCCAGCAGCGTAGCAGGGGCAGGGGTGATGAACACTGAAGCTTTCTTT.

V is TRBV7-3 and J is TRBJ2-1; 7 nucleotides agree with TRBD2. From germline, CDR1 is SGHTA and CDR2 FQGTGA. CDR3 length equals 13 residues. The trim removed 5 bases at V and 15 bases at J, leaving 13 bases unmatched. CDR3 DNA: TGTGCCAGCAGCCTCGGGGGGTCGGGGAGGTGGTTCTTC. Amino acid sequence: CASSLGGSGRWFF. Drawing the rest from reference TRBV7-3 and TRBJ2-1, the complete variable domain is GAGVSQTPSNKVTEKGKYVELRCDPISGHTALYWYRQSLGQGPEFLIYFQGTGAADDSGLPNDRFFAVRPEGSVSTLKIQRTERGDSAVYLCASSLGGSGRWFFGPGTRLTVL.

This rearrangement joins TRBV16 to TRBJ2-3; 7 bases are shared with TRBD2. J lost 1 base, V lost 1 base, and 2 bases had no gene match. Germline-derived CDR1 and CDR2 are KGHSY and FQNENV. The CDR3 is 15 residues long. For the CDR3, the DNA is TGTGCCAGCAGCCAATGGGAGGGCGGCACAGATACGCAGTATTTT. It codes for CASSQWEGGTDTQYF.

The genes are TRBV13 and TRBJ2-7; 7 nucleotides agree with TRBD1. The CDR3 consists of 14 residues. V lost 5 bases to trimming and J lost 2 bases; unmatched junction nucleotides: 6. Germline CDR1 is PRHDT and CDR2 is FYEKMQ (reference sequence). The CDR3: CASSTRTGAYEQYF. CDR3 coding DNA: TGTGCCAGCAGCACCCGGACAGGAGCCTACGAGCAGTACTTC.

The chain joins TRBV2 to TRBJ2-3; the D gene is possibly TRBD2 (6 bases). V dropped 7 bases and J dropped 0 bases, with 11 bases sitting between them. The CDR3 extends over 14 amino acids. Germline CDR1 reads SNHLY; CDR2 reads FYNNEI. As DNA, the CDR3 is TGTGCCAGCAACTGGGACTCTAGCACAGATACGCAGTATTTT. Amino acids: CASNWDSSTDTQYF.

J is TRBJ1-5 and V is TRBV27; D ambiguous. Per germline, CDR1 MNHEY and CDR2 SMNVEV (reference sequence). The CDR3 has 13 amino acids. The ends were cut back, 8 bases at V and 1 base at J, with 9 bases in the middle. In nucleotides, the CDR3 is TGTGCCAGCCGCTTCGGGAGCAATCAGCCCCAGCATTTT. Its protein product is CASRFGSNQPQHF.

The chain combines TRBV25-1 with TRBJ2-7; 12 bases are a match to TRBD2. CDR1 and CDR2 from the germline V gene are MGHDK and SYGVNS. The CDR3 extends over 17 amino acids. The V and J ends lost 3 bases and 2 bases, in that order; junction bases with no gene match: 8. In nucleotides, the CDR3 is TGTGCCAGCAGTGACGCCCCTAGCGGGAGGGCGGCCTACGAGCAGTACTTC. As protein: CASSDAPSGRAAYEQYF.

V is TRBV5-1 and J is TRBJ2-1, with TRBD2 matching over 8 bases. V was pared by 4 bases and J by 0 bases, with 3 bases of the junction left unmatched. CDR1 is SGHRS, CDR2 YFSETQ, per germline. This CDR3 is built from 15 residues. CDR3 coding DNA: TGCGCCAGCAGCACGACTAGCGACTCCTACAATGAGCAGTTCTTC. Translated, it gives CASSTTSDSYNEQFF.

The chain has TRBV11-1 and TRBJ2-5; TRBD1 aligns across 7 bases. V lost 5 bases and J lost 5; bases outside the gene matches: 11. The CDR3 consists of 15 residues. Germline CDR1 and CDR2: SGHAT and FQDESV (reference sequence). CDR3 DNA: TGTGCCAGCAGCACCAAGACAGGGACCTTGGAGACCCAGTACTTC. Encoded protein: CASSTKTGTLETQYF.

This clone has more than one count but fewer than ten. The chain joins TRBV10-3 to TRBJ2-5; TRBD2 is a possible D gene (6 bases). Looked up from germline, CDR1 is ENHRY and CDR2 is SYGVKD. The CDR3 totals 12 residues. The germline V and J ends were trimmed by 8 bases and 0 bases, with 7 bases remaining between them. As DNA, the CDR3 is TGTGCCATCGGCGGGAACCAAGAGACCCAGTACTTC. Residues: CAIGGNQETQYF.

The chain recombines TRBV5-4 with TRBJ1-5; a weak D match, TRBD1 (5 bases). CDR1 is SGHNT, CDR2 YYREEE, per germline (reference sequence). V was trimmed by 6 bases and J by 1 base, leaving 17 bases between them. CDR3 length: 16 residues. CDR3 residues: CASNSGGCESNQPQHF. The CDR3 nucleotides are TGTGCCAGCAACTCTGGGGGGTGTGAGAGCAATCAGCCCCAGCATTTT.

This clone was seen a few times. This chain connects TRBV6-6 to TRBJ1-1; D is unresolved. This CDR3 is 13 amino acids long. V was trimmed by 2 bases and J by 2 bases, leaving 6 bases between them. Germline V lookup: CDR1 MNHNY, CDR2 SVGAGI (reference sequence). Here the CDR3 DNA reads TGTGCCAGCAGTTACGCAGGAAACACTGAAGCTTTCTTT. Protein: CASSYAGNTEAFF.

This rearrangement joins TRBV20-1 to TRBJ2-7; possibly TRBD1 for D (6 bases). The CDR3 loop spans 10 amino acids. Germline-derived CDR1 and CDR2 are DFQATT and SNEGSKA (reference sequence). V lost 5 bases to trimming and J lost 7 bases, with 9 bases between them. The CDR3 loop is CSAGQGEQYF. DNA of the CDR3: TGCAGTGCTGGGCAGGGGGAGCAGTACTTC.

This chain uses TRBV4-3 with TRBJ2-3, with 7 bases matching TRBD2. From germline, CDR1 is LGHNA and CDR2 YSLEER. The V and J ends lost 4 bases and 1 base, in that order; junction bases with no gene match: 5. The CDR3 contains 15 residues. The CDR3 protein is CASSPGLVGTDTQYF. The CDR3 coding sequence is TGCGCCAGCAGCCCCGGACTAGTGGGCACAGATACGCAGTATTTT.